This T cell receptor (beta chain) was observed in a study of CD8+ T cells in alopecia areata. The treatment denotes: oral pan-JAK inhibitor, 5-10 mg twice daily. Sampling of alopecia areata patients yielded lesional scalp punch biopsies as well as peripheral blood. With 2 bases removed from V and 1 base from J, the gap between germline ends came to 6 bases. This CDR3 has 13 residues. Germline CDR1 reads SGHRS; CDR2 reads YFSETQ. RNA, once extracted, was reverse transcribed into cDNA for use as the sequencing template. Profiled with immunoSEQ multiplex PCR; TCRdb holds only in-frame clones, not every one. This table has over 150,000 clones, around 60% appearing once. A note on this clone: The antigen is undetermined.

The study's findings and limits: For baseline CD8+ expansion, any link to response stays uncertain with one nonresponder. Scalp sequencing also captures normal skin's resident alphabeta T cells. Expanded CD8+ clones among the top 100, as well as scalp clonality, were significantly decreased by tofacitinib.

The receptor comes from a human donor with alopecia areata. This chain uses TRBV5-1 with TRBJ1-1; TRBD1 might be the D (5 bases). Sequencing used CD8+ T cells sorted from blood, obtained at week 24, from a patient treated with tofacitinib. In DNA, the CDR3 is TGCGCCAGCAGCTTTGGGGGGAACACTGAAGCTTTCTTT. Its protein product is CASSFGGNTEAFF.